The 30 T cell receptor beta chains in this list originate from one sample, sequenced in a study of CD8+ T cells in alopecia areata. Following extraction, RNA underwent reverse transcription to cDNA, which served as the sequencing template. Only in-frame clones appear in the TCRdb table, and some are missing; sequencing was by immunoSEQ multiplex PCR. This repertoire holds over 250,000 clones, and none appear only once. CD4, CD8alpha, NKG2D, NKG2ACE and other markers were used to sort pooled cutaneous lymph node cells. The sample comprised CD4+ T cells sorted from a lymph node. Source of these receptors: a C3H/HeJ mouse with alopecia areata. Mice of this strain are of MHC haplotype H2-k.

This clone was detected many times. Mouse germline and gene names are used. The read finishes 4 residues shy of the CDR3 end, and the germline J gene is used to complete it. The gene calls are TRBV1 and TRBJ2-3; D unresolved. Germline values: CDR1 NSQYPW, CDR2 LRSPGD (reference sequence). CDR3 length: 11 residues. The DNA read from the CDR3 is TGCACCTGCAAGCGCAGAGAA. Translation gives CTCKRRE. Given in full, the CDR3 is CTCKRRETLYF.

The table lists this clone with a few counts. Gene names follow the mouse nomenclature. From the germline J gene comes the end of the CDR3, since the read stops 4 residues before it. This sequence joins TRBV13-1 and TRBJ2-7; a possible D gene is TRBD2 (7 bases). Germline V gives CDR1 NSHNY, CDR2 SYGAGN. The CDR3 contains 15 residues. Trimming removed 0 bases from V and 1 base from J, with 11 bases in between. The CDR3 spells CASSDAGGPSYEQYF. The CDR3 DNA, read in part, is TGTGCCAGCAGTGATGCCGGGGGGCCTTCCTAT.

To note about this clone: The listed genes are named as in mouse. Sequencing ends 4 residues short of the CDR3 end; the germline J gene provides the rest. The genes are TRBV19 and TRBJ1-2, with D perhaps matching TRBD1 (6 bases). Germline V gives CDR1 FNHDT, CDR2 SITEND (reference sequence). V dropped 2 bases and J dropped 3 bases, with 11 bases sitting between them. The CDR3 length is 14 residues. Incomplete CDR3 DNA: TGTGCCAGCAGTATTGGGGGGCCGGACTCC. It specifies CASSIGGPDS. The complete CDR3 sequence is CASSIGGPDSDYTF.

This clone has ten or more counts. Germline and genes here are mouse. The read stops 4 residues short of the end of the CDR3; the missing end is completed from the germline J gene. The identical CDR3 is also encoded by other nucleotide sequences in the sample. The V gene is TRBV19, the J gene TRBJ2-3, with a tentative D call TRBD1 (6 bases). Between the trimmed V and J ends, which lost 5 bases and 0 bases, there was a span of 10 bases. The CDR3 extends over 14 amino acids. Germline V CDR1 and CDR2: FNHDT, SITEND (reference sequence). CDR3 region: CASRGTTSAETLYF. The CDR3 bases that were read are TGTGCCAGCAGAGGGACAACTAGTGCAGAA.

On this clone itself: Gene labels here are mouse ones. The CDR3 is cut off 4 residues early in the read; its end comes from the germline J gene. Other nucleotide sequences from this sample produce the same CDR3. The chain recombines TRBV5 with TRBJ2-1, with 10 positions matching TRBD1. This CDR3 is built from 15 residues. V lost 4 bases to trimming and J lost 4 bases; unmatched junction nucleotides: 4. The V gene's germline CDR1 is LGHNA and CDR2 YNLKQL (reference sequence). The DNA read from the CDR3 is TGTGCCAGCAGCCCGACAGGGGGCGCTTATGCT. Its translation: CASSPTGGAYA. The full-length CDR3 reads as CASSPTGGAYAEQFF.

This clone was seen a handful of times. The gene symbols are mouse symbols. The read ends 4 residues before the CDR3 terminus; that terminus is restored from the germline J gene. This same CDR3 is encoded by further DNA sequences in the sample. The rearrangement links TRBV31 to TRBJ2-3; no firm D call. This CDR3 is 14 amino acids long. V lost 2 bases, J lost 0 bases, and 9 bases lay in between. The germline V gene encodes CDR1 GKSSPN and CDR2 SITVG. The covered CDR3 bases are TGTGCCTGGAGTTTACTGACTAGTGCAGAA. Translated, it gives CAWSLLTSAE. Given in full, the CDR3 is CAWSLLTSAETLYF.

On this clone: Any gene name here is a mouse gene name. With the read ending 4 residues before the CDR3 end, the germline J gene is used to fill in that end. The chain is built from TRBV14 and TRBJ2-3, with 9 bases matching TRBD1. CDR1 SGHDT and CDR2 FRDEAV come from the germline V gene. J gave up 1 base and V 4 bases, and 1 base lay outside the gene matches. The CDR3 contains 14 residues. The part of the CDR3 DNA that was read is TGTGCCAGCAGTCGGACAGGGGGTGCAGAA. It specifies CASSRTGGAE. The CDR3 reads in full as CASSRTGGAETLYF.

This clone was seen more than once but under ten times. Each gene name is a mouse one. The read terminates 4 residues before the CDR3 end, so the remaining end is supplied by the germline J gene. Other DNA sequences in the same sample also yield this CDR3. The genes are TRBV13-3 and TRBJ1-2; D is undetermined. V gave up 0 bases and J gave up 0 bases, with 6 bases separating them. From germline, CDR1 is NNHDY and CDR2 SYVADS. The CDR3 consists of 14 residues. The CDR3 bases that were read are TGTGCCAGCAGTGATGAGGGTGCAAACTCC. The encoded protein is CASSDEGANS. The full CDR3 protein reads CASSDEGANSDYTF.

This clone was counted only a few times. Gene names and germline match the mouse. The read ends 3 residues before the CDR3 terminus; that terminus is restored from the germline J gene. Other DNA sequences in this sample translate to the same CDR3. This sequence joins TRBV19 and TRBJ1-6, with TRBD1 matching 7 bases. TRBJ1-6 is an open reading frame whose function is uncertain. Germline V gives CDR1 FNHDT, CDR2 SITEND (reference sequence). The CDR3 spans 15 residues. Trimming cost V 4 bases and J 2 bases; bases outside gene matches: 3. CDR3 region: CASSPGTAYNSPLYF. The CDR3 DNA, read in part, is TGTGCCAGCAGTCCCGGGACAGCCTATAATTCGCCC.

A note on this clone: These gene names are mouse names. The CDR3 goes on 3 residues after the read ends, and that part is filled in from the germline J gene. The chain joins TRBV5 to TRBJ1-6; D is unresolved. TRBJ1-6 counts as an open reading frame of uncertain function. CDR1 LGHNA and CDR2 YNLKQL come from the germline V gene (reference sequence). Trimming took off 0 bases at V and 1 base at J, with 7 bases between the two ends. This CDR3 region has 16 residues. CDR3 bases read: TGTGCCAGCAGCCAAGACAACCCCTCCTATAATTCGCCC. It specifies CASSQDNPSYNSP. The full-length CDR3 reads as CASSQDNPSYNSPLYF.

As regards this clone: Mouse germline and gene names are used. The CDR3 end falls 4 residues outside the read, so it is completed with the germline J gene. The chain couples TRBV13-1 to TRBJ2-5; D is undetermined. The CDR3 has 11 residues. CDR1 and CDR2 (germline): NSHNY, SYGAGN. CDR3 bases read: TGTGCCAGCAGTGCCTCAGAC. Translated: CASSASD. The CDR3 as a whole reads CASSASDTQYF.

This clone was counted only a few times. Genes and germline come from the mouse. The sequenced fragment ends 4 residues before the CDR3 boundary, so the rest is inferred from the germline J gene. The rearrangement joins TRBV13-1 to TRBJ2-5, with 11 bases aligning to TRBD1. The CDR3 covers 15 residues. Germline values: CDR1 NSHNY, CDR2 SYGAGN. V was pared by 5 bases and J by 1 base, with 3 bases of the junction left unmatched. The CDR3: CASSRTGGDQDTQYF. CDR3 DNA (partial): TGTGCCAGCAGCCGGACAGGGGGCGACCAAGAC.

Note on this clone: Mouse gene names and germline throughout. The read comes to an end 4 residues before the CDR3 does, leaving the germline J gene to fill in the end. This sample also contains other DNA sequences that code for the same CDR3. J is TRBJ1-2 and V is TRBV19, with D perhaps matching TRBD1 (6 bases). CDR1 FNHDT and CDR2 SITEND come from the germline V gene (reference sequence). The CDR3 sequence is 15 residues long. V lost 0 bases to trimming and J lost 0 bases, with 9 bases between them. Incomplete CDR3 DNA: TGTGCCAGCAGTATAGGGGGGGCCCCAAACTCC. Translating it yields CASSIGGAPNS. The CDR3, in full, reads CASSIGGAPNSDYTF. Combining the CDR3 with reference TRBV19 and TRBJ1-2 gives the whole variable domain GGIITQTPKFLIGQEGQKLTLKCQQNFNHDTMYWYRQDSGKGLRLIYYSITENDLQKGDLSEGYDASREKKSSFSLTVTSAQKNEMAVFLCASSIGGAPNSDYTFGSGTRLLVI.

Notes on this clone: The gene symbols are mouse symbols. The read ends 4 residues before the CDR3 terminus; that terminus is restored from the germline J gene. The chain combines TRBV19 with TRBJ1-1, with D tentatively TRBD1 (5 bases). CDR3 length: 13 residues. The germline V gene has CDR1 FNHDT and CDR2 SITEND (reference sequence). CDR3 protein: CASSISRQREVFF. The DNA read from the CDR3 is TGTGCCAGCAGTATCTCTCGACAGAGA.

This clone was found a few times. The germline and genes are mouse ones. The read gets to within 4 residues of the CDR3 end, and the germline J gene fills in the rest. The chain carries TRBV21 and TRBJ2-7, with TRBD1 as a possible D gene (5 bases). TRBV21 is given ORF status, its function remaining uncertain. The V gene lost 4 bases and the J gene lost 2 bases, with 6 bases spanning the gap. There are 12 residues in the CDR3. The CDR3 spells CASSPDTYEQYF. The DNA read from the CDR3 is TGTGCTAGCAGTCCGGACACCTAT.

Only a few counts were recorded for this clone. The gene names given are mouse names. The read terminates 4 residues before the CDR3 end, so the remaining end is supplied by the germline J gene. This chain connects TRBV13-3 to TRBJ2-3; 7 bases line up with TRBD1. The V and J ends lost 7 bases and 0 bases, in that order; junction bases with no gene match: 5. The CDR3 is made up of 14 amino acids. The germline V gene encodes CDR1 NNHDY and CDR2 SYVADS. This CDR3 is CASGQDTSAETLYF. The part of the CDR3 DNA that was read is TGTGCCAGCGGACAGGATACTAGTGCAGAA.

In the case of this clone: Gene names follow the mouse nomenclature. The CDR3 end falls 4 residues outside the read, so it is completed with the germline J gene. The chain joins TRBV13-1 to TRBJ1-1, with no clear D. The length of the CDR3 is 13 residues. CDR1 is NSHNY and CDR2 is SYGAGN in the germline V gene. The CDR3 is CASSDASATEVFF. The covered CDR3 bases are TGTGCCAGCAGTGATGCATCAGCTACA.

For this clone: Gene names and germline match the mouse. The DNA read from the CDR3 is TGTGCCAGCAGTATACTGGGGGAGGATGCT. Its protein is CASSILGEDA. The complete CDR3 sequence is CASSILGEDAEQFF. This chain connects TRBV13-3 to TRBJ2-1, with TRBD2 identical over 8 bases. The read stops 4 residues short of the end of the CDR3; the missing end is completed from the germline J gene. CDR1 is NNHDY and CDR2 is SYVADS in the germline V gene. This CDR3 region has 14 residues. Trimming cost V 4 bases and J 5 bases; bases outside gene matches: 5.

There are a few counts of this clone. Genes and germline come from the mouse. The read terminates 3 residues ahead of where the CDR3 ends, so the germline J gene completes it. This chain links TRBV1 with TRBJ1-6, with 12 bases fitting TRBD1. Being an ORF, TRBJ1-6 has a function that is uncertain. Losses at the gene ends were 6 bases for V and 5 bases for J; bases not matched to a gene: 5. The CDR3 loop spans 16 amino acids. From germline, CDR1 is NSQYPW and CDR2 LRSPGD (reference sequence). The CDR3 loop is CTCRGTGGVHNSPLYF. CDR3 DNA (partial): TGCACCTGCAGAGGGACAGGGGGCGTTCATAATTCGCCC.

This clone was seen a few times. Gene names are mouse gene names. The read terminates 4 residues ahead of where the CDR3 ends, so the germline J gene completes it. The V gene is TRBV5, the J gene TRBJ2-1, with TRBD1 as a possible D gene (5 bases). Germline CDR1 reads LGHNA; CDR2 reads YNLKQL (reference sequence). The CDR3 sequence is 13 residues long. V lost 0 bases and J 6 bases, leaving 6 bases between the germline ends. The CDR3: CASSQDRAAEQFF. The CDR3 DNA, read in part, is TGTGCCAGCAGCCAAGACAGGGCTGCT.

On this clone itself: Gene names follow the mouse nomenclature. Sequencing ends 4 residues short of the CDR3 end; the germline J gene provides the rest. This chain connects TRBV19 to TRBJ2-5, with TRBD2 as a possible D gene (6 bases). The germline gives CDR1 FNHDT, CDR2 SITEND (reference sequence). The V gene lost 5 bases and the J gene lost 2 bases, with 15 bases spanning the gap. The CDR3 has 15 residues. This CDR3 is CASRTRGVGQDTQYF. CDR3 DNA (partial): TGTGCCAGCAGGACCCGGGGGGTTGGCCAAGAC. The full variable domain, completed using reference TRBV19 and TRBJ2-5, is GGIITQTPKFLIGQEGQKLTLKCQQNFNHDTMYWYRQDSGKGLRLIYYSITENDLQKGDLSEGYDASREKKSSFSLTVTSAQKNEMAVFLCASRTRGVGQDTQYFGPGTRLLVL.

This clone has a handful of counts. The gene names given are mouse names. The CDR3 goes on 4 residues after the read ends, and that part is filled in from the germline J gene. The chain combines TRBV14 with TRBJ2-2, with TRBD2 as a possible D gene (6 bases). From germline, CDR1 is SGHDT and CDR2 FRDEAV. This CDR3 is built from 16 residues. Trimming cost V 4 bases and J 4 bases, with 17 bases left between them. The CDR3 is CASSPRGEGGTGQLYF. The DNA read from the CDR3 is TGTGCCAGCAGTCCCCGGGGGGAGGGAGGCACCGGG.

This clone was counted only a few times. Gene names are the mouse ones. The read ends 4 residues before the CDR3 terminus; that terminus is restored from the germline J gene. Other DNA sequences in this specimen translate into the identical CDR3. The chain uses TRBV13-3 and TRBJ2-2, with D tentatively TRBD2 (7 bases). The germline V gene encodes CDR1 NNHDY and CDR2 SYVADS. The V and J ends lost 2 bases and 2 bases respectively, with 10 bases between them. This CDR3 is 15 amino acids long. The sequenced CDR3 bases are TGTGCCAGCAGTGACCGGGGGGCGAACACCGGG. Amino acids: CASSDRGANTG. The whole CDR3 protein reads CASSDRGANTGQLYF.

This clone was observed a few times. Mouse gene names and germline throughout. The read terminates 4 residues ahead of where the CDR3 ends, so the germline J gene completes it. The chain employs TRBV13-1 and TRBJ2-1, with TRBD2 matching 12 bases. Germline V CDR1 and CDR2: NSHNY, SYGAGN. The V and J ends lost 5 bases and 4 bases, in that order; junction bases with no gene match: 7. The CDR3 covers 16 residues. The CDR3 spells CASRLDWGGAYAEQFF. The CDR3 DNA, read in part, is TGTGCCAGCAGGCTCGACTGGGGGGGCGCTTATGCT.

This clone was found a few times. The germline and genes are mouse ones. The CDR3 here is CASGEPLLGGQDTQYF. CDR3 bases read: TGTGCCAGCGGTGAGCCCTTACTGGGGGGGCAAGAC. The V call is TRBV13-2, the J call TRBJ2-5, with TRBD2 matching 10 bases. The read ends 4 residues before the CDR3 terminus; that terminus is restored from the germline J gene. The CDR3 sequence is 16 residues long. The germline gives CDR1 NNHNN, CDR2 SYGAGS (reference sequence). J was trimmed by 3 bases and V by 2 bases; bases with no gene match: 6.

This clone was observed a handful of times. These gene names are mouse names. The read finishes 4 residues shy of the CDR3 end, and the germline J gene is used to complete it. This chain joins TRBV19 and TRBJ2-7; tentative D call: TRBD1 (5 bases). CDR1 is FNHDT and CDR2 is SITEND in the germline V gene (reference sequence). The length of the CDR3 is 13 residues. CDR3 DNA (partial): TGTGCCAGCAGTATGAATCAGGGATAT. Protein sequence: CASSMNQGY. The CDR3 as a whole reads CASSMNQGYEQYF.

This clone was counted ten times or more. Gene names refer to mouse genes. The CDR3 extends 4 residues past the end of the read, so its final part is completed from the germline J gene. V and J are TRBV31 and TRBJ1-2; D gene ambiguous. The germline V gene has CDR1 GKSSPN and CDR2 SITVG. CDR3 length: 12 residues. The V and J ends lost 5 bases and 0 bases respectively, with 7 bases between them. Incomplete CDR3 DNA: TGTGCCTGGGACAATGCAAACTCC. It yields the protein CAWDNANS. In full, the CDR3 reads CAWDNANSDYTF.

This clone was detected only a few times. Gene names refer to mouse genes. Read data end 4 residues before the CDR3 end; the end is taken from the germline J gene. This same CDR3 is encoded by further DNA sequences in the sample. This chain links TRBV19 with TRBJ2-3, with 12 positions matching TRBD2. V lost 7 bases and J lost 3; bases outside the gene matches: 3. The CDR3 length is 14 residues. Per the germline V gene, CDR1 is FNHDT and CDR2 is SITEND (reference sequence). The CDR3 region is CASRGTGGAETLYF. Incomplete CDR3 DNA: TGTGCCAGCCGCGGGACTGGGGGGGCAGAA.

This clone appeared a few times. Any gene name here is a mouse gene name. The CDR3 end is not reached by the read, which stops 4 residues before it; the germline J gene fills it in. The V and J genes are TRBV5 and TRBJ2-5; D not certain. Trimming left V 0 bases short and J 0 bases short, with 7 bases between. CDR3 size: 15 residues. Per the germline V gene, CDR1 is LGHNA and CDR2 is YNLKQL (reference sequence). The CDR3 protein is CASSQDRLNQDTQYF. The sequenced part of the CDR3 DNA is TGTGCCAGCAGCCAAGACAGACTTAACCAAGAC.

A remark on this clone: Gene names and germline refer to mouse. CDR3 sequence: CASSPRDSPLYF. The DNA read from the CDR3 is TGTGCCAGCAGCCCCAGGGATTCGCCC. The V gene is TRBV2, the J gene TRBJ1-6; tentative D call: TRBD1 (5 bases). The DNA ends 3 residues before the CDR3 does, and the rest of the CDR3 is filled in from the germline J gene. TRBJ1-6 is an ORF; its function is uncertain. V was pared by 4 bases and J by 8 bases, with 6 bases between. Germline CDR1 reads LGHNA; CDR2 reads YSYQKL. This CDR3 has 12 residues.